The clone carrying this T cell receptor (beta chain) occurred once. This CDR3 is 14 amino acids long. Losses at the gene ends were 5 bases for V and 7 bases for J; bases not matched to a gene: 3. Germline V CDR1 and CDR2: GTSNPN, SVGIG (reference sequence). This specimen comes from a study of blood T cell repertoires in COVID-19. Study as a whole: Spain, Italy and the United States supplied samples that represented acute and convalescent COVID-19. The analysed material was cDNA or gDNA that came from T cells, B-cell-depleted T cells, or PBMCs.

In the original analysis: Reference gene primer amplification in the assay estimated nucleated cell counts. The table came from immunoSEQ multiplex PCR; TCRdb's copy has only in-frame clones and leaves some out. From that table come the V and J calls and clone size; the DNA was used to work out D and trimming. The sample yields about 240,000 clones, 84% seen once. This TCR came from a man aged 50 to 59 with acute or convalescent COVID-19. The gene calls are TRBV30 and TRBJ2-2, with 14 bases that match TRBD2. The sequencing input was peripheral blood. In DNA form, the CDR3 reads TGTGCCTGGGGGACTAGCGGGAGAGGCGGGGAGCTGTTTTTT. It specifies CAWGTSGRGGELFF.